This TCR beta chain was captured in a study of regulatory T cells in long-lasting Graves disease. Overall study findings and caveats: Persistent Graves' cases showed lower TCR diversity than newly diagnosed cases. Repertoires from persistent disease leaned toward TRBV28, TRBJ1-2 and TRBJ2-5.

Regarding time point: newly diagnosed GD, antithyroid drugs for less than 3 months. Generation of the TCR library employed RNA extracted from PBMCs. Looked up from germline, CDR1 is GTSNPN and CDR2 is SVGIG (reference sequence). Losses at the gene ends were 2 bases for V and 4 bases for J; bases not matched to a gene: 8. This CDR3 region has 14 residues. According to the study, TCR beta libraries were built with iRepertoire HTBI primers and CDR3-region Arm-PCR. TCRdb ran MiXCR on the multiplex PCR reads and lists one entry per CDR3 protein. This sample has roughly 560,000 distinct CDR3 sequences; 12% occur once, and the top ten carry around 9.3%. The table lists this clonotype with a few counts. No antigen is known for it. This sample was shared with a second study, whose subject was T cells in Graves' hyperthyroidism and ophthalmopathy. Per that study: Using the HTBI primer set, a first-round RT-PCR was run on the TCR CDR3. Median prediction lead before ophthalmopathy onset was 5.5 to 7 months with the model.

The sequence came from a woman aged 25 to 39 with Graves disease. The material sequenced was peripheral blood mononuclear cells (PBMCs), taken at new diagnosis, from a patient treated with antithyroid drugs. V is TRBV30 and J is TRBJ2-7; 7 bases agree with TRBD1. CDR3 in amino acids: CAWSKQGPGYEQYF. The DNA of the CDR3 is TGTGCCTGGAGTAAACAGGGGCCAGGTTACGAGCAGTACTTC.